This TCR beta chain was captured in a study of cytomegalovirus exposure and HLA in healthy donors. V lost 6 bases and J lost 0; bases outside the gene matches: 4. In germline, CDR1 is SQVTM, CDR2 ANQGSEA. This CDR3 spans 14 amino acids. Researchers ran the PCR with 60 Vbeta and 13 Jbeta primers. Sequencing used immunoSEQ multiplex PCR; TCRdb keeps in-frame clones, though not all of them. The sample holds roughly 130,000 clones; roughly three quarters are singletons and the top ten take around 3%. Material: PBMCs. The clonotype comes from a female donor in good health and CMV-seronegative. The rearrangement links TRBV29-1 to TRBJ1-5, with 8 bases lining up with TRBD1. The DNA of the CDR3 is TGCAGCGTCGCAGGGGGCGGTAGCAATCAGCCCCAGCATTTT. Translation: CSVAGGGSNQPQHF.